Listed here are 11 T cell receptor beta chains from one sample, sequenced in a study of post-analysis software for immune sequencing data. Study findings and constraints: A handful of TRBV segments appeared more often in patients than in controls, and TRBV5-6, TRBV5-1 and TRBV20-1 were among these.

These receptors' antigens are unknown. Prepared TCR beta cDNA libraries contained unique molecular identifiers. Each CDR3 protein gets one entry after TCRdb re-called the PCR reads with MiXCR. The sample lists around 770,000 distinct CDR3 sequences; under 60% were seen once. Sequenced sample: blood. These receptors came from a girl aged 10-17 years with multiple sclerosis.

In this sample, this clonotype turned up a few times. This chain uses TRBV7-9 with TRBJ2-7; 13 bases agree with TRBD2. Trimming cost V 4 bases and J 7 bases; bases outside gene matches: 7. The CDR3 loop spans 15 amino acids. In germline, CDR1 is SEHNR, CDR2 FQNEAQ (reference sequence). The DNA of the CDR3 is TGTGCCAGCAGCTGGAGGACTAGCGGGAGAGAAGAGCAGTACTTC. Amino acid sequence: CASSWRTSGREEQYF.

CDR3 nucleotides: TGCAGTGCCGAGCGGGAGAGCATGAATGAGCAGTACTTC. Translation gives CSAERESMNEQYF. The chain uses TRBV20-1 and TRBJ2-4; 8 bases are shared with TRBD2. This CDR3 has 13 amino acids. J gave up 13 bases and V 6 bases, and 14 bases lay outside the gene matches. The germline CDR1 and CDR2 sequences are DFQATT and SNEGSKA (reference sequence).

The DNA for the CDR3 is TGTGCCAGCAGCCCTCTGGAGTCCTACGAGCAGTACTTC. Residues: CASSPLESYEQYF. This sequence joins TRBV11-2 and TRBJ2-7; D ambiguous. CDR3 length: 13 amino acids. The V and J ends lost 5 bases and 1 base respectively, with 9 bases between them. Germline V CDR1 and CDR2: SGHAT, FQNNGV.

This chain joins TRBV19 and TRBJ1-6, with D possibly matching TRBD1 (5 bases). V was pared by 6 bases and J by 7 bases, with 10 bases between. This CDR3 is built from 13 residues. CDR1 and CDR2 (germline): LNHDA, SQIVND (reference sequence). The CDR3 sequence is CASSPEGNSPLHF. The CDR3 coding sequence is TGTGCCAGTAGCCCGGAGGGGAATTCACCCCTCCACTTT.

This clonotype was found a few times. The rearrangement links TRBV10-3 to TRBJ2-7; 7 positions match TRBD1. V lost 2 bases, J lost 6 bases, and 4 bases stayed unmatched. CDR1 and CDR2 from the germline V gene are ENHRY and SYGVKD. The CDR3 has 13 amino acids. DNA of the CDR3: TGTGCCATCAGTGAGACAGGGGATTCCGAGCAGTACTTC. This encodes CAISETGDSEQYF.

There are a few counts of this clonotype. This chain links TRBV29-1 with TRBJ2-3, with 13 bases fitting TRBD2. This CDR3 is 15 amino acids long. The germline V gene has CDR1 SQVTM and CDR2 ANQGSEA. After removal of 4 bases from V and 2 bases from J, the junction contained 3 bases not matched to a gene. The CDR3 is CSVGTSGSNTDTQYF. In DNA form, the CDR3 reads TGCAGCGTTGGGACTAGCGGGAGTAACACAGATACGCAGTATTTT.

Of note for this clonotype: Sequence at one end of the junction differs from germline and may be a read error. The chain joins TRBV7-6 to TRBJ2-7, with TRBD1 matching over 10 bases. The length of the CDR3 is 14 residues. Germline CDR1 and CDR2: SGHVS and FNYEAQ. Written as DNA, the CDR3 is TGTGTCAGCAGCGCCGGGACAGGGGCGATCGAGCAGTACTTC. It is translated as CVSSAGTGAIEQYF. The full variable domain, its missing parts supplied by reference TRBV7-6 and TRBJ2-7, is GAGVSQSPRYKVTKRGQDVALRCDPISGHVSLYWYRQALGQGPEFLTYFNYEAQQDKSGLPNDRFSAERPEGSISTLTIQRTEQRDSAMYRCVSSAGTGAIEQYFGPGTRLTVT.

CDR3 sequence reads: CASSLGTSGRVREQFF. DNA for the CDR3: TGTGCCAGCAGCTTAGGGACTAGCGGGAGGGTTCGTGAGCAGTTCTTC. This chain links TRBV11-1 with TRBJ2-1, with 15 bases aligning to TRBD2. In germline, CDR1 is SGHAT, CDR2 FQDESV (reference sequence). The CDR3 covers 16 residues. The V and J ends lost 1 base and 9 bases, in that order; junction bases with no gene match: 4.

V is TRBV29-1 and J is TRBJ1-2, with 8 nucleotides matching TRBD1. Trimming cost V 5 bases and J 6 bases; bases outside gene matches: 8. Germline CDR1 reads SQVTM; CDR2 reads ANQGSEA. CDR3 length: 13 residues. CDR3 coding DNA: TGCAGCGTTAGACAGGGGTTGGGCCATGGCTACACCTTC. Protein sequence: CSVRQGLGHGYTF.

The chain links TRBV10-3 to TRBJ2-4; D unresolved. This CDR3 has 13 amino acids. Trimming pared 11 bases from V and 3 bases from J, leaving 14 bases between. Germline V CDR1 and CDR2: ENHRY, SYGVKD. The chain's CDR3 is CAAEDRDKNIQYF. The CDR3 DNA follows: TGTGCCGCCGAGGATAGAGACAAAAACATTCAGTACTTC.

J is TRBJ2-1 and V is TRBV13; D is uncertain. Looked up from germline, CDR1 is PRHDT and CDR2 is FYEKMQ (reference sequence). The length of the CDR3 is 13 residues. The V and J ends lost 2 bases and 12 bases respectively, with 14 bases between them. Here the CDR3 reads CASSLQQQRWQFF. Here the CDR3 DNA reads TGTGCCAGCAGCTTACAGCAGCAAAGATGGCAGTTCTTC.